The sequence of this TCR beta chain was determined in a study of OX40 agonist ivuxolimab in advanced cancers. In the study overall: Prior anti-PD-1, anti-PD-L1 or anti-CTLA-4 therapy did not bar entry, and more than 35% had some.

TCRdb's copy holds only in-frame clones and misses some; the assay was immunoSEQ multiplex PCR. The table has roughly 70,000 clones, around 86% seen once. Study-level results: On average, a greater number of expanded clones characterised CD8+ T cells relative to CD4+.

The CDR3 is 14 amino acids. Deletions cut 2 bases from V and 1 base from J, with 8 bases between. Germline V gene lookup returns CDR1 KGHSH and CDR2 LQKENI. Worth noting for this clone: What it binds is unknown.

The chain links TRBV18 to TRBJ1-1; D call uncertain. The sample consisted of CD4+ or CD8+ T cells sorted from blood, taken in a trial of the OX40 agonist ivuxolimab. The receptor was isolated from an adult with an advanced solid tumor such as melanoma, head and neck, liver or kidney cancer. The CDR3 nucleotides are TGTGCCAGCTCACCAAACCGTCAGAACACTGAAGCTTTCTTT. Translation gives CASSPNRQNTEAFF. Looking up the rest from reference TRBV18 and TRBJ1-1 gives the full variable domain: NAGVMQNPRHLVRRRGQEARLRCSPMKGHSHVYWYRQLPEEGLKFMVYLQKENIIDESGMPKERFSAEFPKEGPSILRIQQVVRGDSAAYFCASSPNRQNTEAFFGQGTRLTVV.